Listed here are 32 T cell receptor beta chains from one sample, sequenced in a study of OX40 agonist ivuxolimab in advanced cancers. The protocol was immunoSEQ multiplex PCR, while the TCRdb copy is restricted to in-frame clones and leaves out a portion. The table lists about 60,000 clones, 65% to 85% of them singletons. The specimen was CD4+ or CD8+ T cells sorted from blood, collected in a trial of the OX40 agonist ivuxolimab. All receptors derive from an adult with an advanced solid tumor such as melanoma, head and neck, liver or kidney cancer.

This clone was detected once. The chain combines TRBV19 with TRBJ2-5; D might be TRBD1 or TRBD2, each matching 6 bases. The CDR3 has 14 amino acids. Germline lookup yields CDR1 LNHDA and CDR2 SQIVND (reference sequence). V shed 3 bases and J shed 6 bases, with 14 bases lying between them. The CDR3 protein is CASSISPGAKTQYF. Here the CDR3 DNA reads TGTGCCAGTAGTATTTCTCCGGGGGCCAAGACCCAGTACTTC.

The chain combines TRBV30 with TRBJ1-4, with 7 nucleotides matching TRBD1. The V and J ends lost 2 bases and 6 bases, in that order; junction bases with no gene match: 9. CDR1 and CDR2 from the germline V gene are GTSNPN and SVGIG (reference sequence). This CDR3 is built from 15 residues. The CDR3 is CAWSLEDRVDEKLFF. CDR3 nucleotide sequence: TGTGCCTGGAGTTTGGAAGACAGGGTGGATGAAAAACTGTTTTTT.

This clone was seen a few times. The genes are TRBV19 and TRBJ2-1, with D possibly matching TRBD2 (6 bases). V lost 9 bases, J lost 7 bases, and 7 bases lay in between. The CDR3 has 10 amino acids. Germline values: CDR1 LNHDA, CDR2 SQIVND (reference sequence). The CDR3 nucleotides read TGTGCCAGCGGGAGTAATGAGCAGTTCTTC. This sequence encodes CASGSNEQFF.

Written as DNA, the CDR3 is TGTGCCAGCAGTTACGGCGACAGAGAAGAGACCCAGTACTTC. Amino acid sequence: CASSYGDREETQYF. This sequence joins TRBV6-6 and TRBJ2-5; perhaps TRBD1 as D (5 bases). Germline V gene lookup returns CDR1 MNHNY and CDR2 SVGAGI (reference sequence). The ends were cut back, 2 bases at V and 3 bases at J, with 10 bases in the middle. This CDR3 has 14 amino acids.

The CDR3 loop is CASSVYPGGEQYF. The CDR3 DNA reads as TGTGCCAGCAGCGTTTACCCGGGGGGCGAGCAGTACTTC. The chain is built from TRBV9 and TRBJ2-7; TRBD2 aligns across 7 bases. CDR1 SGDLS and CDR2 YYNGEE come from the germline V gene. The CDR3 runs to 13 residues. Trimming at V came to 2 bases and at J to 6 bases, leaving 5 bases not matched to a gene.

This rearrangement joins TRBV19 to TRBJ2-6; no clear D. There are 14 residues in the CDR3. The V end lost 7 bases, the J end lost 0 bases, and 7 bases lay between the germline ends. Germline V gene lookup returns CDR1 LNHDA and CDR2 SQIVND (reference sequence). Here the CDR3 reads CASMGLSGANVLTF. The CDR3 DNA reads as TGTGCCAGTATGGGCCTCTCTGGGGCCAACGTCCTGACTTTC. Full variable domain (outside the CDR3, taken from reference TRBV19 and TRBJ2-6): DGGITQSPKYLFRKEGQNVTLSCEQNLNHDAMYWYRQDPGQGLRLIYYSQIVNDFQKGDIAEGYSVSREKKESFPLTVTSAQKNPTAFYLCASMGLSGANVLTFGAGSRLTVL.

This clone was recorded once. This rearrangement joins TRBV29-1 to TRBJ2-7; 8 bases are shared with TRBD1. The V gene end was trimmed by 4 bases and the J gene end by 6 bases; junction bases not matched to a gene: 5. The CDR3 sequence is 12 residues long. Per germline, CDR1 SQVTM and CDR2 ANQGSEA. The CDR3 here is CSVVVTGVEQYF. The CDR3 region has the DNA TGCAGCGTTGTAGTGACAGGGGTCGAGCAGTACTTC.

The chain carries TRBV7-8 and TRBJ2-7; no firm D call. V lost 5 bases to trimming and J lost 3 bases, with 14 bases between them. From germline, CDR1 is SGHVS and CDR2 FQNEAQ. The CDR3 totals 14 residues. The CDR3 sequence: CASSRTEANYEQYF. The CDR3, as DNA: TGTGCCAGCAGCCGTACAGAAGCCAACTACGAGCAGTACTTC.

This sequence joins TRBV5-1 and TRBJ2-5, with TRBD1 as a possible D gene (6 bases). V lost 6 bases and J 4 bases, leaving 16 bases between the germline ends. Germline V gene sequence: CDR1 SGHRS, CDR2 YFSETQ. The CDR3 length is 14 residues. CDR3 amino acids: CASTVSLRGETQYF. The CDR3 nucleotides are TGCGCCAGCACCGTAAGCCTCAGGGGAGAGACCCAGTACTTC.

The chain combines TRBV6-6 with TRBJ2-7; D unclear. Trimming left V 5 bases short and J 0 bases short, with 2 bases between. Germline V gives CDR1 MNHNY, CDR2 SVGAGI (reference sequence). This CDR3 comprises 11 residues. The CDR3 sequence: CASSPSYEQYF. The CDR3 DNA reads TGTGCCAGCAGTCCCTCCTACGAGCAGTACTTC.

The rearrangement joins TRBV19 to TRBJ2-7; no reliable D call. Germline V CDR1 and CDR2: LNHDA, SQIVND (reference sequence). The CDR3 is made up of 14 amino acids. The V end was cut by 1 base, the J end by 2 bases, with 9 bases between. The CDR3 coding sequence is TGTGCCAGTAGTATAGGGACGACACCCTACGAGCAGTACTTC. Its protein is CASSIGTTPYEQYF.

The chain links TRBV6-6 to TRBJ1-2; 10 bases align to TRBD1. Germline V gene lookup returns CDR1 MNHNY and CDR2 SVGAGI (reference sequence). This CDR3 comprises 13 residues. Trimming took 6 bases from V and 7 from J; bases not matched to a gene: 5. Here the CDR3 reads CASSPGTGVGYTF. For the CDR3, the DNA is TGTGCCAGCAGCCCTGGGACAGGGGTTGGCTACACCTTC.

As concerns this clone: One end of the junction is discordant with germline, which a read error may explain. The chain combines TRBV7-9 with TRBJ1-1; D remains unclear. CDR1 is SEHNR and CDR2 is FQNEAQ in the germline V gene (reference sequence). This CDR3 has 12 amino acids. The CDR3 spells CASSREGTGAFF. The CDR3 bases are TGTGCCAGCAGTCGGGAGGGCACTGGAGCTTTCTTT.

The chain combines TRBV2 with TRBJ2-7; TRBD2 matches at 10 bases. There are 14 residues in the CDR3. CDR1 SNHLY and CDR2 FYNNEI come from the germline V gene. Trimming at V came to 5 bases and at J to 1 base, leaving 2 bases not matched to a gene. Here the CDR3 reads CASSLAGDSYEQYF. In DNA, the CDR3 is TGTGCCAGCAGTCTAGCGGGGGATTCCTACGAGCAGTACTTC.

The rearrangement uses TRBV6-5 and TRBJ1-5; TRBD1 aligns across 8 bases. The CDR3 covers 15 residues. Germline values: CDR1 MNHEY, CDR2 SVGAGI. With V trimmed by 6 bases and J by 1 base, 5 bases remained unmatched. Written as DNA, the CDR3 is TGTGCCAGCAGCCCAACAGGGGGAAGCAATCAGCCCCAGCATTTT. This encodes CASSPTGGSNQPQHF.

The genes are TRBV5-1 and TRBJ2-7; TRBD1 aligns across 9 bases. J was trimmed by 7 bases and V by 5 bases; bases with no gene match: 10. The germline V gene encodes CDR1 SGHRS and CDR2 YFSETQ. The CDR3 extends over 14 amino acids. For the CDR3, the DNA is TGCGCCAGCAGTTGGGACAGGGTCTACCGGGAGCAGTACTTC. The encoded protein is CASSWDRVYREQYF. Full variable domain (remainder filled in from reference TRBV5-1 and TRBJ2-7): KAGVTQTPRYLIKTRGQQVTLSCSPISGHRSVSWYQQTPGQGLQFLFEYFSETQRNKGNFPGRFSGRQFSNSRSEMNVSTLELGDSALYLCASSWDRVYREQYFGPGTRLTVT.

The CDR3: CASSLGWQETQYF. CDR3 coding DNA: TGCGCCAGCAGCTTGGGCTGGCAAGAGACCCAGTACTTC. The V gene is TRBV5-1, the J gene TRBJ2-5; no clear D. Germline CDR1 and CDR2: SGHRS and YFSETQ. The CDR3 loop spans 13 amino acids. The V gene lost 0 bases and the J gene lost 2 bases, with 5 bases spanning the gap.

This clone was counted only a few times. This chain joins TRBV5-1 and TRBJ1-1; D not resolved. V gave up 4 bases and J gave up 1 base, with 11 bases separating them. Looked up from germline, CDR1 is SGHRS and CDR2 is YFSETQ. The CDR3 contains 14 residues. The CDR3 protein is CASSGEVENTEAFF. CDR3 DNA: TGCGCCAGCAGCGGAGAGGTAGAGAACACTGAAGCTTTCTTT.

The rearrangement uses TRBV11-2 and TRBJ2-7; 7 bases are shared with TRBD1. The CDR3 contains 15 residues. Germline CDR1 and CDR2: SGHAT and FQNNGV. The junction had 10 bases not matched to a gene; V was cut back by 7 bases and J by 1 base. The DNA for the CDR3 is TGTGCCAGCACCCCTTTTGGGACAGTATCCTACGAGCAGTACTTC. This gives the protein CASTPFGTVSYEQYF.

J is TRBJ1-1 and V is TRBV10-3; 7 bases are a match to TRBD1. V was pared by 8 bases and J by 1 base, with 13 bases of the junction left unmatched. Per the germline V gene, CDR1 is ENHRY and CDR2 is SYGVKD. The CDR3 length is 16 residues. CDR3 sequence reads: CAIRSNGQARNTEAFF. The CDR3 DNA sequence: TGTGCCATCCGATCGAACGGACAGGCGAGGAACACTGAAGCTTTCTTT.

V is TRBV19 and J is TRBJ1-1, with TRBD1 as a possible D gene (5 bases). The germline CDR1 and CDR2 sequences are LNHDA and SQIVND (reference sequence). V lost 3 bases, J lost 1 base, and 12 bases lay in between. The CDR3 sequence is 15 residues long. In DNA form, the CDR3 reads TGTGCCAGTAGTATGGGGGTCCCTCCGAACACTGAAGCTTTCTTT. It codes for CASSMGVPPNTEAFF.

The chain is built from TRBV30 and TRBJ1-4, with D unclear. V gave up 1 base and J gave up 2 bases, with 5 bases separating them. Germline V gene lookup returns CDR1 GTSNPN and CDR2 SVGIG (reference sequence). The CDR3 contains 13 residues. CDR3 sequence: CAWSGQTNEKLFF. The CDR3 nucleotides are TGTGCCTGGAGTGGTCAGACTAATGAAAAACTGTTTTTT.

There are a few counts of this clone. The CDR3 DNA reads TGTGCCAGCAGCTTCCGAAGACTTAACTATGGCTACACCTTC. This codes for CASSFRRLNYGYTF. The chain joins TRBV7-8 to TRBJ1-2; D call uncertain. This CDR3 comprises 14 residues. Between the trimmed V and J ends, which lost 3 bases and 1 base, there was a span of 9 bases. Germline V gives CDR1 SGHVS, CDR2 FQNEAQ.

There are a few counts of this clone. The V and J genes are TRBV2 and TRBJ2-7; tentatively, D is TRBD1 or TRBD2 (6 bases each). The germline CDR1 and CDR2 sequences are SNHLY and FYNNEI. CDR3 length: 15 amino acids. Trimming left V 1 base short and J 4 bases short, with 14 bases between. The CDR3 loop is CASSEVLGGWYEQYF. The CDR3, as DNA: TGTGCCAGCAGTGAAGTATTAGGGGGGTGGTACGAGCAGTACTTC.

In this sample, this clone turned up once. The chain employs TRBV5-4 and TRBJ2-4; D remains ambiguous. Germline-derived CDR1 and CDR2 are SGHNT and YYREEE (reference sequence). The CDR3 extends over 17 amino acids. Trimming stripped 2 bases from V and 0 bases from J, with 15 bases between. This chain's CDR3 is CASSFPQGQVAKNIQYF. CDR3 DNA: TGTGCCAGCAGCTTCCCTCAAGGTCAGGTAGCCAAAAACATTCAGTACTTC.

There are a few counts of this clone. The chain links TRBV6-1 to TRBJ1-1; 10 bases are shared with TRBD1. This CDR3 region has 14 residues. V gave up 5 bases and J gave up 1 base; unmatched junction bases: 1. Germline V lookup: CDR1 MNHNS, CDR2 SASEGT. The CDR3 region is CASSRQGANTEAFF. In DNA, the CDR3 is TGTGCCAGCAGTCGACAGGGGGCGAACACTGAAGCTTTCTTT.

The rearrangement uses TRBV7-9 and TRBJ1-3; 7 positions agree with TRBD1. Looked up from germline, CDR1 is SEHNR and CDR2 is FQNEAQ (reference sequence). This CDR3 is built from 16 residues. V lost 5 bases to trimming and J lost 2 bases; unmatched junction nucleotides: 9. CDR3 sequence: CASSLDRTGPGNTIYF. The CDR3 DNA reads TGTGCCAGCAGCCTAGACAGGACAGGCCCTGGAAACACCATATATTTT.

The chain combines TRBV6-1 with TRBJ1-5; D is uncertain. V was shortened by 0 bases and J by 4 bases, with 4 bases between the two germline ends. Germline CDR1 and CDR2: MNHNS and SASEGT. The CDR3 covers 13 residues. The CDR3: CASSEANNQPQHF. The CDR3 DNA reads TGTGCCAGCAGTGAAGCGAATAATCAGCCCCAGCATTTT.

The V call is TRBV9, the J call TRBJ1-1; D perhaps matches TRBD1 (5 bases). The CDR3 spans 15 residues. Germline loops: CDR1 SGDLS, CDR2 YYNGEE. V gave up 0 bases and J gave up 6 bases, with 15 bases separating them. This chain's CDR3 is CASSVVEGRFAEAFF. Written as DNA, the CDR3 is TGTGCCAGCAGCGTAGTGGAGGGGCGGTTTGCTGAAGCTTTCTTT. Filled out from reference TRBV9 and TRBJ1-1, the complete variable domain reads DSGVTQTPKHLITATGQRVTLRCSPRSGDLSVYWYQQSLDQGLQFLIQYYNGEERAKGNILERFSAQQFPDLHSELNLSSLELGDSALYFCASSVVEGRFAEAFFGQGTRLTVV.

This chain uses TRBV7-2 with TRBJ2-1; no clear D. Deletions cut 2 bases from V and 6 bases from J, with 14 bases between. Germline CDR1 is SGHTA and CDR2 is FQGNSA. The CDR3 contains 15 residues. The CDR3 nucleotides are TGTGCCAGCAGCTTATACATGGGAATGGGCAATGAGCAGTTCTTC. This encodes CASSLYMGMGNEQFF.

The genes are TRBV30 and TRBJ2-5; D is unresolved. Trimming removed 2 bases at V and 4 bases at J, with 14 bases between. CDR3 length: 14 residues. The germline CDR1 and CDR2 sequences are GTSNPN and SVGIG (reference sequence). Here the CDR3 reads CAWSPPTPPETQYF. The CDR3 nucleotides are TGTGCCTGGAGTCCGCCGACTCCTCCAGAGACCCAGTACTTC.

The DNA for the CDR3 is TGTGCCAGTAGTAGGAGCGGGGTAGCCTACGAGCAGTACTTC. The encoded protein is CASSRSGVAYEQYF. The chain is built from TRBV19 and TRBJ2-7; 7 bases match TRBD2. CDR1 is LNHDA and CDR2 is SQIVND in the germline V gene (reference sequence). V shed 4 bases and J 2 bases; nucleotides not matched to a gene: 5. The CDR3 is 14 residues long.